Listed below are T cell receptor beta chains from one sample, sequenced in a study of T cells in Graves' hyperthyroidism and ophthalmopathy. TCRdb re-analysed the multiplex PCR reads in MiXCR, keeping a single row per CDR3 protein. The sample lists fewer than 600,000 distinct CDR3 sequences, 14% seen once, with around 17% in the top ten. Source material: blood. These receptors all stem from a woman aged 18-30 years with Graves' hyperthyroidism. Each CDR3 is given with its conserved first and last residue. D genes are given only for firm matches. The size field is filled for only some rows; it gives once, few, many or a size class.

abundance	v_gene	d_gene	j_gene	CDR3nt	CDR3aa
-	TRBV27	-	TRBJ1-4	TGTGCCAGCAGGAGAGACAGTACAACTAATGAAAAACTGTTTTTT	CASRRDSTTNEKLFF
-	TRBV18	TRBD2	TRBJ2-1	TGTGCCAGCTCACCACCGACTAGCGGACCTTCCTACAATGAGCAGTTCTTC	CASSPPTSGPSYNEQFF
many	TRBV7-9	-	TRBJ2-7	TGTGCCAGCAGCTTAGGTCAGGAGATCTACGAGCAGTACTTC	CASSLGQEIYEQYF
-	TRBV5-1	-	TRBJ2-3	TGCGCCAGCAGCTTGACGGCGGGGCAGTCAGATACGCAGTATTTT	CASSLTAGQSDTQYF
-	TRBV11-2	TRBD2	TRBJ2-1	TGTGCCAGCAGCAGAGGGACTAGCGGGAGCTTCTCCTACAATGAGCAGTTCTTC	CASSRGTSGSFSYNEQFF
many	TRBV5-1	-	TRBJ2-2	TGCGCCAGCAGTCAGGACCCCTCCAGCGGGGAGCTGTTTTTT	CASSQDPSSGELFF
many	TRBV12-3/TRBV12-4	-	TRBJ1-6	TGTGCCAGCAGTACGGAGAGCTCCTATAATTCACCCCTCCACTTT	CASSTESSYNSPLHF
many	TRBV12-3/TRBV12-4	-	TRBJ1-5	TGTGCCAGCAGGCTCCGGGGGGACGGTCAGCCCCAGCATTTT	CASRLRGDGQPQHF
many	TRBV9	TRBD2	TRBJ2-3	TGTGCCAGCAGCCCCCGTAGCGGGATGGCAGATACGCAGTATTTT	CASSPRSGMADTQYF
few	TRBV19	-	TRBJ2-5	TGTGCCAGTAGTATCTCCCGGACCCTGAAAGAGACCCAGTACTTC	CASSISRTLKETQYF
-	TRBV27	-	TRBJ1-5	TGTGCCAGCAGTCCCCACCGGACAGTGAATAGCAATCAGCCCCAGCATTTT	CASSPHRTVNSNQPQHF
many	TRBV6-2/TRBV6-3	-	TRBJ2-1	TGTGCCAGCCTTAGTCCGGGGCGTCTGTACAATGAGCAGTTCTTC	CASLSPGRLYNEQFF
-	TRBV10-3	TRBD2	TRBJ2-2	TGTGCCATCACACAGGGTAGCGGGGGCACCGGGGAGCTGTTTTTT	CAITQGSGGTGELFF
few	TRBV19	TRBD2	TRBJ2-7	TGTGCCAGTAGTATGGCGCAAGCGGGAGCCCACGAGCAGTACTTC	CASSMAQAGAHEQYF
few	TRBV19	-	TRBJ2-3	TGTGCCACGGGATTGGGTACGCAGTATTTT	CATGLGTQYF
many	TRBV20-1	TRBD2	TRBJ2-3	TGCAGTGCTAGAGACCTAACTAGCGGGGCTAGCACAGATACGCAGTATTTT	CSARDLTSGASTDTQYF
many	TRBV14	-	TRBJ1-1	TGTGCCAGCAGCTCGCAATCGACAGGGAACACTGAAGCTTTCTTT	CASSSQSTGNTEAFF
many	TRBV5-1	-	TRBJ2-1	TGCGCCAGCAGCACCCGAAAAAGGACCGACAATGAGCAGTTCTTC	CASSTRKRTDNEQFF
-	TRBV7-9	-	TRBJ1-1	TGTGCCAGCAGCCCAAACCAACAGGGTTCTGCTTTCTTT	CASSPNQQGSAFF
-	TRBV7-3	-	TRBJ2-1	TGTGCCAGCAGCTTAACGCCGGCAGGGCTCTACAATGAGCAGTTCTTC	CASSLTPAGLYNEQFF
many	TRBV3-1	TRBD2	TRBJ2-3	TGTGCCAGCAGCCAAGAGGAACCAGCTAGCGGGAGGGGCACAGATACGCAGTATTTT	CASSQEEPASGRGTDTQYF
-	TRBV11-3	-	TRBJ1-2	TGTGCCAGCAGCTTGAGTCTCGGGGGCTACACCTTC	CASSLSLGGYTF
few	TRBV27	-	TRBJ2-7	TGTGCCAGCAGTTTATGGAGCGGTTCCTACGAGCAGTACTTC	CASSLWSGSYEQYF
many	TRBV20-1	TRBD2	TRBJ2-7	TGCAGTGCTACGCGACGAAGAGCGGGGGCGACCTCCTACGAGCAGTACTTC	CSATRRRAGATSYEQYF
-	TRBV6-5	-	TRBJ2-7	TGTGCCAGCAGTTACTCGATCGGCAGTAACTACGAGCAGTACTTC	CASSYSIGSNYEQYF
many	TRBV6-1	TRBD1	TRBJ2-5	TGTGCCAGCACCCGACGCGTCCGGGACAGCCAAGAGACCCAGTACTTC	CASTRRVRDSQETQYF
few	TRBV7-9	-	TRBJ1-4	TGTGCCAGCAGCTCTGGCTCTGTACAGGGAACTAATGAAAAACTGTTTTTT	CASSSGSVQGTNEKLFF
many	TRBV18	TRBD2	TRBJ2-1	TGTGCCAGCTCACCATACGGGACTAGCCCCTACAATGAGCAGTTCTTC	CASSPYGTSPYNEQFF
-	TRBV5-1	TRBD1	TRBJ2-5	TGCGCCAGCAGCTTGGGACAGGGGGCTCGTCAAGAGACCCAGTACTTC	CASSLGQGARQETQYF
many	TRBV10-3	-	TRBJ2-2	TGTGCCATCAGTGAGGGTACCCCAAACACCGGGGAGCTGTTTTTT	CAISEGTPNTGELFF
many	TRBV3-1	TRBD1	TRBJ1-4	TGTGCCAGCAGCCAGGGGACAGGGACGGCAACTAATGAAAAACTGTTTTTT	CASSQGTGTATNEKLFF
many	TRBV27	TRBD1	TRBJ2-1	TGTGCCAGCAGTCTCGGGACAGGGGTATACACTGAGCAGTTCTTC	CASSLGTGVYTEQFF
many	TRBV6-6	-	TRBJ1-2	TGTGCCAGCAGTTACGGGCAGGCCTATGGCTACACCTTC	CASSYGQAYGYTF
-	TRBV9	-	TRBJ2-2	TGTGCCAGCAGCGTATCCTGGGTGGGCAGCACCGGGGAGCTGTTTTTT	CASSVSWVGSTGELFF
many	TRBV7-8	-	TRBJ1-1	TGTGCCAGCAGCTCAGGGTGGGGCACTGAAGCTTTCTTT	CASSSGWGTEAFF
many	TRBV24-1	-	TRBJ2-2	TGTGCCACTAGGAGTACGCGGGTCATGACCGGGGAGCTGTTTTTT	CATRSTRVMTGELFF